This T cell receptor beta chain appears in the sequencing data of a study of CD8 T cells in Susac syndrome (dated by TCRdb to the late 2010s). Notes on the research overall: Among the sequenced Susac syndrome patients, six had clinically active disease and eight were in clinical remission. At blood withdrawal, Susac syndrome patients were therapy-naive, treated with corticosteroids (with IVIg additionally given to some), or treated with IVIg alone. Repertoire sequencing was used to test whether CD8+ T cell activation and differentiation in Susac syndrome was antigen driven. The study compared CD8+ T cell repertoire clonality among roughly eleven healthy donors, approximately 14 Susac syndrome patients and around 16 multiple sclerosis patients. General findings and caveats noted by the study authors: The number of individuals in the TCR sequencing and HLA analysis was recognized as being relatively small. In the total CD8+ and CD8+ TEMRA repertoires, around 15 and five Susac-specific public clones, respectively, were identified. Susac syndrome CD8+ repertoires showed clonal expansion, highest in CD8+ TEMRA cells and greater in clinically active than remitting patients.

Peripheral blood CD8+ and CD4+ T cells from healthy donors, Susac syndrome patients and multiple sclerosis patients were profiled by high-throughput TCR beta sequencing. The Susac syndrome patients fulfilled recently defined diagnostic criteria for definite or probable disease. Bulk CD8+ and CD4+ T cells were purified by magnetic negative isolation, whereas CD8+ TEMRA cells were enriched by FACS. Blood was collected in EDTA tubes and processed within 24 hours, with PBMCs isolated through density gradient centrifugation. PBMCs intended for TCR sequencing were frozen in liquid nitrogen and were later thawed in a 37 degrees C water bath. A purity of at least 90% was achieved for sorted or isolated CD4+, CD8+ and CD8+ TEMRA cells. The junction shows trimming of 7 bases on V and 8 bases on J, and the gene matches do not reach 19 bases of it. The CDR3 numbers 17 residues from cysteine through phenylalanine. Only the CDR3 portion is preserved as DNA: 51 bases, with reading frame beginning at the first base.

Concerning this clonotype: It has no known antigen specificity. There are no base qualities to consult, and no much larger clone falls within one base.

RNA was extracted using the RNeasy kit, and about 0.45 to 1 ug of the RNA was reverse transcribed with random hexamers. The immunoSEQ multiplex PCR assay, covering 54 Vbeta and 13 Jbeta segments, was used to amplify TCR beta CDR3 regions. PCR amplification bias was corrected using a synthetic template baseline for primer optimization and computational correction. Per the authors' processing: Reads were annotated to V, D and J genes per IMGT and analyzed with immunoSEQ Analyzer, keeping only productive sequences. To calculate clonality, Shannon entropy was normalized by log2 of the number of productive unique sequences and then subtracted from one. For each patient and control, public and private clones were evaluated among the 100 most prevalent clones. Clones were defined as Susac-specific when absent from the healthy and MS cohorts, from approximately 1,100 published viral clones and from other ImmuneACCESS disease sequences. TCRdb trimmed the raw reads at Q25, called clones with MiXCR and kept productive beta chains. Under each unique CDR3 protein, matching rows form one entry showing the most common genes and DNA. None of the V and J calls come from the authors' own analysis; TCRdb made them. This sample gives about 100,000 distinct CDR3 sequences in total; around 96% of them show up just once. Together, the top ten hold 0.25% to 0.35% of the sample.

The V gene is TRBV12-3 or TRBV12-4 and the J gene is TRBJ1-1; TRBD1 fits 10 bases in the junction. The TCR originated in a human donor with Susac syndrome. Sequencing used CD8+ T cells from PBMCs. Here the CDR3 is given as CASILRVGATGGREAFF. The sequence in DNA is TGTGCCAGCATCCTAAGGGTCGGGGCGACAGGGGGCAGGGAAGCTTTCTTT.